This TCR beta chain was identified in a study of blood T cell repertoires in COVID-19. Study context: The analysed material was cDNA or gDNA that came from T cells, B-cell-depleted T cells, or PBMCs.

Germline V gene data show CDR1 as MGHRA and CDR2 as YSYEKL. The CDR3 consists of 15 residues. The V end was cut by 1 base, the J end by 4 bases, with 14 bases between. This table comes from immunoSEQ multiplex PCR, and its TCRdb copy is limited to in-frame clones, with some not included. The data show fewer than 600,000 clones, approximately 92% seen once. Seattle-derived patients entered the study during active infection and were followed longitudinally. This chain connects TRBV4-1 to TRBJ2-7; D is perhaps TRBD1 (5 bases). The sample taken for sequencing was peripheral blood. The source is a man between 18 and 29 years old with COVID-19, enrolled during active disease. The CDR3 sequence is CASSQVVGPSYEQYF. CDR3 DNA sequence: TGCGCCAGCAGCCAAGTCGTGGGGCCGTCTTACGAGCAGTACTTC.